The T cell receptor (beta chain) under discussion was sequenced for a study of radiotherapy plus CTLA-4 blockade in lung cancer. Findings and caveats of the study: Some TCR clones had been derived from tumors. These clones expanded in peripheral blood after radiotherapy plus ipilimumab.

This clone has a single count. The antigen is not known. TCRdb's copy holds only in-frame clones and misses some; the assay was immunoSEQ multiplex PCR. The sample gives some 66,000 clones, about four fifths of which show up once; about 4% is in the top ten. This CDR3 region has 16 residues. Germline CDR1 and CDR2: MDHEN and SYDVKM. V shed 7 bases, J shed 0 bases, and the junction held 8 bases outside the gene matches. The TCR sequence derives from a human donor with non-small cell lung cancer who had a partial response to radiotherapy plus ipilimumab. Sample: peripheral blood, taken from a patient treated with radiotherapy plus ipilimumab. The rearrangement uses TRBV28 and TRBJ2-7; 11 nucleotides line up with TRBD2. CDR3 loop: CASTEISGRASYEQYF. CDR3 DNA: TGTGCCAGCACCGAGATTAGCGGGAGGGCCTCCTACGAGCAGTACTTC.